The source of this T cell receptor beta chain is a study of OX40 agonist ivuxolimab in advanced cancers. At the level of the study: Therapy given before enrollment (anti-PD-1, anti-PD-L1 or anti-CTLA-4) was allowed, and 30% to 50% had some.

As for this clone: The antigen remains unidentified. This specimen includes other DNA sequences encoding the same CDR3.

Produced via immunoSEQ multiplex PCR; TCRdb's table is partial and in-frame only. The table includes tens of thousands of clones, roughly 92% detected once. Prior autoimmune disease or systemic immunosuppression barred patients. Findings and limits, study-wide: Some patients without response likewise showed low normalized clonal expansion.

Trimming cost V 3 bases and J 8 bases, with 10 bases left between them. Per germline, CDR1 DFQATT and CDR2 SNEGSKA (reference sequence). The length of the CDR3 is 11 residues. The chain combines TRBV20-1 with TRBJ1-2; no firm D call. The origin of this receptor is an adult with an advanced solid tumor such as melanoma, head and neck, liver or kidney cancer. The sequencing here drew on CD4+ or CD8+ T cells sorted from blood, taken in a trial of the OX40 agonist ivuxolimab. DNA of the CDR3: TGCAGTGCTAGTGCCGGGGTCGGCTACACCTTC. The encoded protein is CSASAGVGYTF.